Given below is one T cell receptor beta chain in context. These data belong to a study of blood T cell repertoires in COVID-19. Overall study: Sites in the United States, Italy and Spain provided acute and convalescent COVID-19 samples. Nucleic acid was either cDNA or gDNA, and it came from T cells, B-cell-depleted T cells, or PBMCs.

The CDR3 contains 15 residues. Germline V gene data show CDR1 as LGHDT and CDR2 as YNNKEL (reference sequence). V gave up 4 bases and J gave up 6 bases, with 17 bases separating them. Here immunoSEQ multiplex PCR was the method, and the copy in TCRdb shows in-frame clones only, minus some. This sample has about 70,000 clones, with under 85% found just once. The TCR comes from a man aged 70-80 years with acute or convalescent COVID-19. This chain joins TRBV3-1 (or the pseudogene TRBV3-2) and TRBJ2-3; possible D gene TRBD1, 5 bases. Sample: peripheral blood. CDR3 in DNA: TGTGCCAGCAGCCCATTTAGGGCCCCAGGGGATACGCAGTATTTT. Protein sequence: CASSPFRAPGDTQYF.